The sequence of this T cell receptor beta chain was determined in a study of patients and donors after allogeneic stem cell transplantation. Trimming shortened V by 3 bases and J by 4 bases, and 6 bases separated the two germline ends. Germline V gene lookup returns CDR1 SGHTA and CDR2 FQGNSA. The CDR3 covers 12 residues. This clonotype is labeled as medium-sized (0.01 to 0.1%). Via MiXCR, TCRdb re-called the RT-PCR reads, giving one row per CDR3 protein. The table records around 2,000 distinct CDR3 sequences, about 4.3% of them present only once. What was sequenced was blood, either unsorted or a sorted T cell fraction (not recorded which). The receptor was isolated from a human donor who was either an allogeneic HSCT recipient or a stem cell or donor lymphocyte infusion donor (not recorded which). It is not recorded whose cells these are; they may come from a transplant donor. The rearrangement joins TRBV7-2 to TRBJ2-5; D call uncertain. In nucleotides, the CDR3 is TGTGCCAGCAGCTTTTTCGCAGAGACCCAGTACTTC. It specifies CASSFFAETQYF.